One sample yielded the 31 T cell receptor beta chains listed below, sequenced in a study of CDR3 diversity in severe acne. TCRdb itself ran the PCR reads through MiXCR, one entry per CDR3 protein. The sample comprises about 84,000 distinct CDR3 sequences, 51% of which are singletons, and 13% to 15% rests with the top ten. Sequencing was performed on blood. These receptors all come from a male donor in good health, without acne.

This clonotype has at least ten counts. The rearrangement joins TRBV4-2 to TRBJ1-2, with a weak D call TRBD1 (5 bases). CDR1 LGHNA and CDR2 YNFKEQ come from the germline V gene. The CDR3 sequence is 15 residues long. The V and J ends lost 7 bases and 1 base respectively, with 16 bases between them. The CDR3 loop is CASNNVFQGNYGYTF. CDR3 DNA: TGTGCCAGCAACAACGTGTTTCAGGGTAACTATGGCTACACCTTC.

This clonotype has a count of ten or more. The CDR3 is CASSLTGAPGYTF. The DNA of the CDR3 is TGTGCCAGCAGCTTGACGGGGGCGCCTGGCTACACCTTC. This chain connects TRBV5-4 to TRBJ1-2; possibly TRBD1 for D (6 bases). The CDR3 is made up of 13 amino acids. Germline assignment: CDR1 SGHNT and CDR2 YYREEE (reference sequence). V gave up 1 base and J gave up 7 bases, with 11 bases separating them.

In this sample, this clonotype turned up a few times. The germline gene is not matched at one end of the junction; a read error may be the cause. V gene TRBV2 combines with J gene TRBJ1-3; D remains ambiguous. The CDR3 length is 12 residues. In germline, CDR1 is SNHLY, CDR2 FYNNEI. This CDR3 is CASREDGDTIYF. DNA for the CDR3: TGTGCCAGCAGGGAAGATGGCGACACCATATATTTT.

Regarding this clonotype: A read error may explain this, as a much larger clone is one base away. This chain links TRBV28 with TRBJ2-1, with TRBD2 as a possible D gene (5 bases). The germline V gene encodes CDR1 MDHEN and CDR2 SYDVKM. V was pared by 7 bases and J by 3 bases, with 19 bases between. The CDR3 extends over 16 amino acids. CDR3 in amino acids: CASKHLVGGHYNEQFF. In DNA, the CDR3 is TGTGCCAGCAAACACCTAGTTGGCGGGCACTACAATGAGCAGTTCTTC.

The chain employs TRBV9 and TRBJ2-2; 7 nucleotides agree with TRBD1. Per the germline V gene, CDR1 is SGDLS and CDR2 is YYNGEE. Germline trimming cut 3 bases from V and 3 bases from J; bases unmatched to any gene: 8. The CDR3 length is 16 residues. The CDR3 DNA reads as TGTGCCAGCAGCGCCGACAGGGACACAGACACCGGGGAGCTGTTTTTT. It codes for CASSADRDTDTGELFF.

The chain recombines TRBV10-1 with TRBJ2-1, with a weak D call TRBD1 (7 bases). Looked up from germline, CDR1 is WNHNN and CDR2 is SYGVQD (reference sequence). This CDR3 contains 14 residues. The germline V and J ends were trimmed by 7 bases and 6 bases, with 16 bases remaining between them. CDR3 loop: CASTPGGSGNEQFF. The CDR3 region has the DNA TGCGCCAGCACCCCAGGGGGGAGTGGCAATGAGCAGTTCTTC.

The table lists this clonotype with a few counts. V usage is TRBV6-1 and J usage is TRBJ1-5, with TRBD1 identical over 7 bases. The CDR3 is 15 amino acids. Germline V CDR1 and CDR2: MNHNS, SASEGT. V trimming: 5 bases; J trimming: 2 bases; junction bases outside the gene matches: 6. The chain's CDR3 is CASSYLGQRNQPQHF. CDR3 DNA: TGTGCCAGCAGTTACCTGGGACAGCGCAATCAGCCCCAGCATTTT.

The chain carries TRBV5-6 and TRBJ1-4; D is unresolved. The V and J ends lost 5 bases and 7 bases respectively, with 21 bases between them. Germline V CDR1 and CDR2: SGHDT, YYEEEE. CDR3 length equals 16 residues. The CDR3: CASSSWKGARSEKLFF. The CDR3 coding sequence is TGTGCCAGCAGTTCATGGAAGGGTGCGCGATCTGAAAAACTGTTTTTT.

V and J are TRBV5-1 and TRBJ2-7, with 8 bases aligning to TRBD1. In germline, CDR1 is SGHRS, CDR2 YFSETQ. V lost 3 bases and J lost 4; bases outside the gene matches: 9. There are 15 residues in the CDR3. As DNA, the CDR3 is TGCGCCAGCAGCTCGTCCGGGACAGGAAATTACGAGCAGTACTTC. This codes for CASSSSGTGNYEQYF.

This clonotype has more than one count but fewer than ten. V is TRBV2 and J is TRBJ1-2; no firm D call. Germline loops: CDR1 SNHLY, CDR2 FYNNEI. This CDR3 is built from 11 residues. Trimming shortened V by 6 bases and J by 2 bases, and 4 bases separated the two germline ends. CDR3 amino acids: CASSQNYGYTF. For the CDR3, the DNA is TGTGCCAGCAGCCAAAACTATGGCTACACCTTC.

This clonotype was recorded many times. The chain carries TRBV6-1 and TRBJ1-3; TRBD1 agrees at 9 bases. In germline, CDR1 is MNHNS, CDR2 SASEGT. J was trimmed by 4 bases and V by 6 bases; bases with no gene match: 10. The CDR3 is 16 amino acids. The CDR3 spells CASRGPGTGSGNTIYF. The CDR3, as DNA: TGTGCCAGCAGGGGTCCCGGGACAGGGTCAGGAAACACCATATATTTT.

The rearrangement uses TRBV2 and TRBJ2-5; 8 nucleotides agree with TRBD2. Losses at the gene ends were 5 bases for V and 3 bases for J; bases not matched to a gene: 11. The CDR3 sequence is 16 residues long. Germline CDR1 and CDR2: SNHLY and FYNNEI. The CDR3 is CASSSITSGKEETQYF. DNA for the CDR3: TGTGCCAGCAGTTCCATAACTAGCGGTAAAGAAGAGACCCAGTACTTC. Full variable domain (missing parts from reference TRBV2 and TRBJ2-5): EPEVTQTPSHQVTQMGQEVILRCVPISNHLYFYWYRQILGQKVEFLVSFYNNEISEKSEIFDDQFSVERPDGSNFTLKIRSTKLEDSAMYFCASSSITSGKEETQYFGPGTRLLVL.

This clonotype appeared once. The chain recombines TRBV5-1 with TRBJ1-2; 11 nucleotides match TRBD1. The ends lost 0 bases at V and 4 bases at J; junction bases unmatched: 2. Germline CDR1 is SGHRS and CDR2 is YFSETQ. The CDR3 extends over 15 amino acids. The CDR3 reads CASSLAGTGGYGYTF. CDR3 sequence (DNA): TGCGCCAGCAGCTTGGCCGGGACAGGGGGCTATGGCTACACCTTC.

Written as DNA, the CDR3 is TGCGCCAGCAGCCAAGCCGGCAGCACAGAGACCCAGTACTTC. Translated, it gives CASSQAGSTETQYF. V usage is TRBV4-3 and J usage is TRBJ2-5; D not certain. The CDR3 runs 14 residues. V was shortened by 1 base and J by 4 bases, with 10 bases between the two germline ends. Germline-derived CDR1 and CDR2 are LGHNA and YSLEER.

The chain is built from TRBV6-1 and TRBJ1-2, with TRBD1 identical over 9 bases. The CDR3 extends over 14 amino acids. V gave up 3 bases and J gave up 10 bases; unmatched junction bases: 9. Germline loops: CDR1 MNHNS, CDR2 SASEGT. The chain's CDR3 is CASSDETGGGLYTF. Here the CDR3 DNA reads TGTGCCAGCAGTGACGAGACAGGGGGGGGCCTCTACACCTTC.

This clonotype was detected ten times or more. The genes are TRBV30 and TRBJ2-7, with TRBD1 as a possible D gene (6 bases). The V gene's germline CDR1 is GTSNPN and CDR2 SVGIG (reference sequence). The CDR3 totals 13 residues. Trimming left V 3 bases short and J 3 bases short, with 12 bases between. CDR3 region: CAWRVGTFYEQYF. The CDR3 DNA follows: TGTGCCTGGAGGGTCGGGACATTCTACGAGCAGTACTTC. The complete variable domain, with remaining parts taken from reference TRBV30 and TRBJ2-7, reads SQTIHQWPATLVQPVGSPLSLECTVEGTSNPNLYWYRQAAGRGLQLLFYSVGIGQISSEVPQNLSASRPQDRQFILSSKKLLLSDSGFYLCAWRVGTFYEQYFGPGTRLTVT.

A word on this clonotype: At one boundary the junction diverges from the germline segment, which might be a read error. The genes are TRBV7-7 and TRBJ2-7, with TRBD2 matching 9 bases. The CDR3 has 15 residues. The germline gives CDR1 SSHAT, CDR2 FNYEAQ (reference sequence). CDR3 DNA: TGTGCTAGCAGCCCAGGCGGAGCGGGAGGAAACGAGCAGTACTTC. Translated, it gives CASSPGGAGGNEQYF.

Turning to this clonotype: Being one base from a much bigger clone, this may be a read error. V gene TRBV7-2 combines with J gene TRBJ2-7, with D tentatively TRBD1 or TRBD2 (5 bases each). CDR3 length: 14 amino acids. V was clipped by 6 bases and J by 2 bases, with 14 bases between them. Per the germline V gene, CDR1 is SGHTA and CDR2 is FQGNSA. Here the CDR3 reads CASSPPGRAYEQYF. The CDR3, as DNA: TGTGCCAGCAGTCCCCCGGGACGGGCCTACGAGCAGTACTTC.

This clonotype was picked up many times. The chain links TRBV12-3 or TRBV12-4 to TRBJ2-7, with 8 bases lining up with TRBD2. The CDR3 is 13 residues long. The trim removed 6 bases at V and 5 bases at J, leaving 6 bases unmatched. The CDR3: CASSPSGYNEQYF. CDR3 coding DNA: TGTGCCAGCAGCCCTAGCGGGTACAACGAGCAGTACTTC.

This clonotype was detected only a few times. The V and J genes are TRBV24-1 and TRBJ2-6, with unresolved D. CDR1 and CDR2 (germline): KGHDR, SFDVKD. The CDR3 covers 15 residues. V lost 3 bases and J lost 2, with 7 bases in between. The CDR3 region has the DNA TGTGCCACCAGTGATCCCCTGACTGGGGCCAACGTCCTGACTTTC. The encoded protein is CATSDPLTGANVLTF.

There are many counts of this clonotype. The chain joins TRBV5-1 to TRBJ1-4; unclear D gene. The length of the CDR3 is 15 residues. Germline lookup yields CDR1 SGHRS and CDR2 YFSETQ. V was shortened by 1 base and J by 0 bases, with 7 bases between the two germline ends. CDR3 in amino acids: CASSLHSPTNEKLFF. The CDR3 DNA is TGCGCCAGCAGCTTGCACAGTCCAACTAATGAAAAACTGTTTTTT.

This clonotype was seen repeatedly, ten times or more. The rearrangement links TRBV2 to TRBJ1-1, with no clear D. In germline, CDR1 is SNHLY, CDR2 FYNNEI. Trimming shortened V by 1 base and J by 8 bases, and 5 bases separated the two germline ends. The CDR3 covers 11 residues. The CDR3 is CASSEGTEAFF. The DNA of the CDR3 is TGTGCCAGCAGTGAAGGAACCGAAGCTTTCTTT.

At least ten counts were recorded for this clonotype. The CDR3 sequence: CASSSSSTVNSPLHF. The CDR3 DNA reads TGTGCCAGCAGCAGCAGCAGCACAGTTAATTCACCCCTCCACTTT. This chain links TRBV7-2 with TRBJ1-6; D gene ambiguous. V was cut by 5 bases and J by 6 bases, with 14 bases left in between. Per the germline V gene, CDR1 is SGHTA and CDR2 is FQGNSA. The CDR3 runs 15 residues.

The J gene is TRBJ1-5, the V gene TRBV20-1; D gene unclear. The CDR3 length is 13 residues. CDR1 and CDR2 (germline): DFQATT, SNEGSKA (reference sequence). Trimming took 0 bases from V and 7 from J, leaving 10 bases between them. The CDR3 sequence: CSAREQEYQPQHF. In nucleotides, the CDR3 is TGCAGTGCTAGAGAGCAGGAATACCAGCCCCAGCATTTT.

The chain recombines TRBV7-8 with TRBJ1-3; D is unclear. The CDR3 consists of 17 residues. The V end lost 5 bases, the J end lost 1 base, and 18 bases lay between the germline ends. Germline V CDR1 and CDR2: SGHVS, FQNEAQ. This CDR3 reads CASSAGLRRGSGNTIYF. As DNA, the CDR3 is TGTGCCAGCAGCGCTGGATTACGCCGCGGATCTGGAAACACCATATATTTT.

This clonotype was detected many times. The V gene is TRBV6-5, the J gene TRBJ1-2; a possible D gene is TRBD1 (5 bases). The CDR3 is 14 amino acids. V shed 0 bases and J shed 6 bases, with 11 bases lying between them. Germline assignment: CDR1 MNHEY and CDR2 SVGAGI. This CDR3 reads CASSYSRQGDGYTF. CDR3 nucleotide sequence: TGTGCCAGCAGTTACTCTAGGCAAGGGGATGGCTACACCTTC.

The CDR3 protein is CSARDEAAARDEKLFF. The CDR3, as DNA: TGCAGTGCTAGAGATGAGGCTGCTGCCAGGGATGAAAAACTGTTTTTT. The rearrangement uses TRBV20-1 and TRBJ1-4, with D tentatively TRBD1 (5 bases). CDR3 length: 16 residues. With 0 bases removed from V and 6 bases from J, the gap between germline ends came to 17 bases. Germline CDR1 DFQATT, CDR2 SNEGSKA (reference sequence).

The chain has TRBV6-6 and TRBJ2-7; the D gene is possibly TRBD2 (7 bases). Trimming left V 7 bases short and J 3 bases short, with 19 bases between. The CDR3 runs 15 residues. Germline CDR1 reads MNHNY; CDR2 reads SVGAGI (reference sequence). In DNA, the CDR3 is TGTGCCAGCACCGATCGGGGGGCAGATCGCTACGAGCAGTACTTC. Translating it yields CASTDRGADRYEQYF.

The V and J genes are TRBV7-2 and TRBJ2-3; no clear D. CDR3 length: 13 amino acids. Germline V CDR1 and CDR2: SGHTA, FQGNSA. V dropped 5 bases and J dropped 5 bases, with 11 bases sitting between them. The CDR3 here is CASSLRQQDTQYF. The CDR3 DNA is TGTGCCAGCAGCCTTAGACAACAAGATACGCAGTATTTT.

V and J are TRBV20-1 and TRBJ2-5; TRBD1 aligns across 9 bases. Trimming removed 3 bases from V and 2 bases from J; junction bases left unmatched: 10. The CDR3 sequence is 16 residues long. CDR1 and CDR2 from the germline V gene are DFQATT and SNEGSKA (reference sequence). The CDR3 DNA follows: TGCAGTGCTAGGAGGACAGGGGCTGGAGAACAAGAGACCCAGTACTTC. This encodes CSARRTGAGEQETQYF.

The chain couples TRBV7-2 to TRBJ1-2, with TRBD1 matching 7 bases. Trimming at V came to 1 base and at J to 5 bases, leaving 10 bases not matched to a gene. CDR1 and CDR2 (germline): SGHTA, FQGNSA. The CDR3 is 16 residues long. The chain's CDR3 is CASSLDLDRERYGYTF. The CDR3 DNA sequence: TGTGCCAGCAGCTTAGACCTAGACAGGGAACGATATGGCTACACCTTC.